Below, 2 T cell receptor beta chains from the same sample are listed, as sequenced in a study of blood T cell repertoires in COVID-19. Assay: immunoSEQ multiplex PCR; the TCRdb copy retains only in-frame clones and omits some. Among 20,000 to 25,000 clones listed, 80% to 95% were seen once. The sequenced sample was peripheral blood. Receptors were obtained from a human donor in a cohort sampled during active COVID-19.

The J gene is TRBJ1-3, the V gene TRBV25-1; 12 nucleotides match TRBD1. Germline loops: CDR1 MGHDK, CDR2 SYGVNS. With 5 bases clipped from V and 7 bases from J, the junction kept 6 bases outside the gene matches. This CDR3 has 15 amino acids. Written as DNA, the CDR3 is TGTGCCAGCAGTAGACCGGGACAGGGGGCGAACACCATATATTTT. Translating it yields CASSRPGQGANTIYF.

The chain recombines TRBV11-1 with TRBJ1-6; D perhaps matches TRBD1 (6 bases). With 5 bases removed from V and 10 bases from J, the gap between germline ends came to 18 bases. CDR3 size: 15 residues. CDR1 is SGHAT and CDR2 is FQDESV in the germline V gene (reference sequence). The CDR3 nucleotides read TGTGCCAGCAGCACCCCCCGGCAGGGGACATCACCCCTCCACTTT. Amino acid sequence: CASSTPRQGTSPLHF.